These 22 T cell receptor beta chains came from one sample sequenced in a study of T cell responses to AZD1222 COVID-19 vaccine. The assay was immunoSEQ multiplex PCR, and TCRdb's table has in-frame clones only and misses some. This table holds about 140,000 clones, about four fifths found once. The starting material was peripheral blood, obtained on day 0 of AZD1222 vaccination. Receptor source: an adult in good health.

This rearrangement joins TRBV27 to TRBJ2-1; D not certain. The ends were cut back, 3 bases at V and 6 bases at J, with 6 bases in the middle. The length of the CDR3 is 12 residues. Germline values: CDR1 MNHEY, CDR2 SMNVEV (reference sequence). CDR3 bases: TGTGCCAGCAGTTTCGGCACCAATGAGCAGTTCTTC. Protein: CASSFGTNEQFF.

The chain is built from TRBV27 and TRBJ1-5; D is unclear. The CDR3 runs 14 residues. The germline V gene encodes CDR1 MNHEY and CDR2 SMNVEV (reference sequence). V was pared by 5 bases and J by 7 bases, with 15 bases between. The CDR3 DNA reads TGTGCCAGCAGTCTTACTACGGGAGGACAGCCCCAGCATTTT. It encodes CASSLTTGGQPQHF.

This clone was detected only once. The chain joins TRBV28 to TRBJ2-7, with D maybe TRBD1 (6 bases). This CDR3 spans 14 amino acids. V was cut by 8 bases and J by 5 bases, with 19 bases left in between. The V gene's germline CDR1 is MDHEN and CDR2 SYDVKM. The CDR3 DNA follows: TGTGCCAGCCAAAGAGGGGGAAATCATAACGAGCAGTACTTC. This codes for CASQRGGNHNEQYF.

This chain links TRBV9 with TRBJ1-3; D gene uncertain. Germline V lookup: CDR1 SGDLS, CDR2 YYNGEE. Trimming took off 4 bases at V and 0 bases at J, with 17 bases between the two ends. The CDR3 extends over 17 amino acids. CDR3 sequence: CASSPRLGKSSGNTIYF. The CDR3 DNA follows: TGTGCCAGCAGCCCTAGGTTGGGGAAGAGCTCTGGAAACACCATATATTTT.

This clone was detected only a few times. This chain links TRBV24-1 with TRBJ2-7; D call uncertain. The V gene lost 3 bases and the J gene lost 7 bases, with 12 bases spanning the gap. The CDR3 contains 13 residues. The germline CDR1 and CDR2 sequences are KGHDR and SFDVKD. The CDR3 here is CATSDASYEEQYF. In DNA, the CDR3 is TGTGCCACCAGTGATGCCTCTTATGAGGAGCAGTACTTC.

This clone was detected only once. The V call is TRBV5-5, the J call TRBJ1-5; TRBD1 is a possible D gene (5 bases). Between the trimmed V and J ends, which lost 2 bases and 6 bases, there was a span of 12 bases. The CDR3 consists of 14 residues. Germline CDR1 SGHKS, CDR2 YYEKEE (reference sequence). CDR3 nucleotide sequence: TGTGCCAGCAGCTTACAGGCTTCCCTTCAGCCCCAGCATTTT. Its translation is CASSLQASLQPQHF. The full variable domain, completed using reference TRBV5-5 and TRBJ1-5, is DAGVTQSPTHLIKTRGQQVTLRCSPISGHKSVSWYQQVLGQGPQFIFQYYEKEERGRGNFPDRFSARQFPNYSSELNVNALLLGDSALYLCASSLQASLQPQHFGDGTRLSIL.

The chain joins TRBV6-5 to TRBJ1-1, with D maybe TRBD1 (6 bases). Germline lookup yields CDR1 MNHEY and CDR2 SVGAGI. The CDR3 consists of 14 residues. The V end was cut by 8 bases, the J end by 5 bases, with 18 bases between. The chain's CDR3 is CASAWGQGRTEAFF. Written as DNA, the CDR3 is TGTGCCAGCGCCTGGGGGCAGGGGAGGACTGAAGCTTTCTTT.

CDR3 in amino acids: CASSLAHGINEKLFF. Here the CDR3 DNA reads TGTGCCAGCAGCTTAGCGCACGGGATTAATGAAAAACTGTTTTTT. The rearrangement uses TRBV7-8 and TRBJ1-4; D gene unclear. The CDR3 extends over 15 amino acids. V lost 0 bases and J 4 bases, leaving 9 bases between the germline ends. Germline lookup yields CDR1 SGHVS and CDR2 FQNEAQ. Using reference TRBV7-8 and TRBJ1-4 for the parts outside the CDR3, the full variable domain is GAGVSQSPRYKVAKRGQDVALRCDPISGHVSLFWYQQALGQGPEFLTYFQNEAQLDKSGLPSDRFFAERPEGSVSTLKIQRTQQEDSAVYLCASSLAHGINEKLFFGSGTQLSVL.

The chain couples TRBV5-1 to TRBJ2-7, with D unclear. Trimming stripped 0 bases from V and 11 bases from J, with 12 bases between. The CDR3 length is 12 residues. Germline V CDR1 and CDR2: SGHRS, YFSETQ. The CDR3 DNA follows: TGCGCCAGCAGCTTGGGATGGGGTGAAGAGTACTTC. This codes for CASSLGWGEEYF.

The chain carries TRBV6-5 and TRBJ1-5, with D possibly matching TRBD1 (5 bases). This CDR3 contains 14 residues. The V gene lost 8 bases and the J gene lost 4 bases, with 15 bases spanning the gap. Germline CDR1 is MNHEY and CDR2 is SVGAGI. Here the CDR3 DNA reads TGTGCCAGCGATTCCCGAGGGGCGAATCAGCCCCAGCATTTT. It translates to CASDSRGANQPQHF.

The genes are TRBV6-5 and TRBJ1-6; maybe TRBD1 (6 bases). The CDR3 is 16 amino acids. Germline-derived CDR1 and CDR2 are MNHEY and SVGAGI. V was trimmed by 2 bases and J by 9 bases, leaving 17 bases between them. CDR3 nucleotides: TGTGCCAGCAGTTACGTTGGAGGGGGGGGTGGTTCACCCCTCCACTTT. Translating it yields CASSYVGGGGGSPLHF.

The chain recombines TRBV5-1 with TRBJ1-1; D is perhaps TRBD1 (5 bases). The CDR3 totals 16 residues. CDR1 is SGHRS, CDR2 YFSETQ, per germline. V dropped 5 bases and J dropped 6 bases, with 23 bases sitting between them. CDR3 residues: CASRLIEGGDGAEAFF. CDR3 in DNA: TGCGCCAGCAGACTCATCGAAGGAGGGGACGGCGCTGAAGCTTTCTTT.

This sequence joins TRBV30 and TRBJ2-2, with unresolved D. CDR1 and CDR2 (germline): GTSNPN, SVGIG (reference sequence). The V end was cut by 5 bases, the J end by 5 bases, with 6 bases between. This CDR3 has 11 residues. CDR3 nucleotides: TGTGCCTGGGCCTTTACCGGGGAGCTGTTTTTT. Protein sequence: CAWAFTGELFF.

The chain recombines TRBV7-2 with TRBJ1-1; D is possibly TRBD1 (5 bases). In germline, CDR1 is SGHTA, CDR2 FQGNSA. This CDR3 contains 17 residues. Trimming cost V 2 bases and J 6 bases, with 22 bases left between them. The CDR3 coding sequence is TGTGCCAGCAGCTTATACCTTGGGCCGGGACGGCAACCTGAAGCTTTCTTT. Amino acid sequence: CASSLYLGPGRQPEAFF.

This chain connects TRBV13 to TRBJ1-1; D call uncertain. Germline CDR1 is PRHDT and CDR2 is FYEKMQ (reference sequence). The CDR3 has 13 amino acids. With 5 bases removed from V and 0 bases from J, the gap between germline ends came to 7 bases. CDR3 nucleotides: TGTGCCAGCAGCACACACCTGAACACTGAAGCTTTCTTT. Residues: CASSTHLNTEAFF. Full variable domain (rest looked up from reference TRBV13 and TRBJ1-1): AAGVIQSPRHLIKEKRETATLKCYPIPRHDTVYWYQQGPGQDPQFLISFYEKMQSDKGSIPDRFSAQQFSDYHSELNMSSLELGDSALYFCASSTHLNTEAFFGQGTRLTVV.

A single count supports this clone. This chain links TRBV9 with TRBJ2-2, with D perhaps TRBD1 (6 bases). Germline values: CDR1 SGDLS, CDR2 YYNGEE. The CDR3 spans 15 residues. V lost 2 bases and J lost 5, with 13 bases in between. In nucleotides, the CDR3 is TGTGCCAGCAGCGTTAGGCCAGGGGAGACCGGGGAGCTGTTTTTT. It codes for CASSVRPGETGELFF.

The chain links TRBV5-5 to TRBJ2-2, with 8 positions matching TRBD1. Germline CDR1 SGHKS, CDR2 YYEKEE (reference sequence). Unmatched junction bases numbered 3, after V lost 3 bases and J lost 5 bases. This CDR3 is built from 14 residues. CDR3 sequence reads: CASSWTGKTGELFF. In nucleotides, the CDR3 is TGTGCCAGCAGCTGGACAGGGAAGACCGGGGAGCTGTTTTTT.

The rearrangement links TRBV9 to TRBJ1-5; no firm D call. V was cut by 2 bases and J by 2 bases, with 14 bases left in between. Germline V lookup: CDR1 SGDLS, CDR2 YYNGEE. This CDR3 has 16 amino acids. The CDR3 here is CASSVGSGVGNQPQHF. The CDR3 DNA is TGTGCCAGCAGCGTGGGGAGTGGTGTGGGCAATCAGCCCCAGCATTTT.

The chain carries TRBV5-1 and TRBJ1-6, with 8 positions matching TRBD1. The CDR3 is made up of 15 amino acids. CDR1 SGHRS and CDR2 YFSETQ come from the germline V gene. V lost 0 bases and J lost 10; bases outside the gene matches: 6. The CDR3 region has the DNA TGCGCCAGCAGCTTGGCCTCAGGACAGGGATCACCCCTCCACTTT. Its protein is CASSLASGQGSPLHF.

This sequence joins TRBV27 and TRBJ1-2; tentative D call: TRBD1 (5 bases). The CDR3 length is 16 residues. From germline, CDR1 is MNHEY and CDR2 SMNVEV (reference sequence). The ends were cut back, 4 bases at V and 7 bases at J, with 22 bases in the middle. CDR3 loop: CASSSLSLREGFGYTF. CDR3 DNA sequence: TGTGCCAGCAGTTCGCTCTCTCTCAGGGAAGGATTTGGCTACACCTTC.

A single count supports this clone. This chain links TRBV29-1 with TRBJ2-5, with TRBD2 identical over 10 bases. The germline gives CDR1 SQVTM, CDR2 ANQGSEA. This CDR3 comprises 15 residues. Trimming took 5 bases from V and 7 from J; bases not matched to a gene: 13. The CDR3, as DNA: TGCAGCGTTCCCTCCAGCGGGGGGGGCCGGGGGACCCAGTACTTC. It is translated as CSVPSSGGGRGTQYF.

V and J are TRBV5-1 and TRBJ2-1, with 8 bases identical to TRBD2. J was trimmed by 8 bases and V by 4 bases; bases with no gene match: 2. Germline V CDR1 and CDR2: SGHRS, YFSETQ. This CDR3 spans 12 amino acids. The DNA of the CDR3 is TGCGCCAGCAGCCCCGGGGGGGATGAGCAGTTCTTC. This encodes CASSPGGDEQFF.